This T cell receptor (beta chain) appears in the sequencing data of a study of control samples from healthy donors and cancer patients. With 5 bases removed from V and 5 bases from J, the gap between germline ends came to 6 bases. The V gene's germline CDR1 is MDHEN and CDR2 SYDVKM. The CDR3 runs 12 residues. Assay: immunoSEQ multiplex PCR; the TCRdb copy retains only in-frame clones and omits some. Among about 130,000 clones listed, less than 95% were seen once. The specimen sequenced was blood. The TCR was taken from a man under 40 in good health. This rearrangement joins TRBV28 to TRBJ1-4; no clear D. The CDR3: CASSTVNEKLFF. The CDR3, as DNA: TGTGCCAGCAGTACCGTAAATGAAAAACTGTTTTTT. The complete variable domain, with remaining parts taken from reference TRBV28 and TRBJ1-4, reads DVKVTQSSRYLVKRTGEKVFLECVQDMDHENMFWYRQDPGLGLRLIYFSYDVKMKEKGDIPEGYSVSREKKERFSLILESASTNQTSMYLCASSTVNEKLFFGSGTQLSVL.